This T cell receptor (beta chain) appears in the sequencing data of a study of T cells in Graves' hyperthyroidism and ophthalmopathy (dated 2019 in TCRdb). Regarding the study in general: To identify TCR V-J signatures that set the groups apart, the researchers used a discovery cohort of 90 to 100 patients, made up of 43 with Graves' ophthalmopathy and about 59 with stable Graves' hyperthyroidism. The 75 to 100 discovery patients were randomly divided into training and test sets at a 7:3 ratio. According to the paper, TCR Vbeta CDR3 sequencing was carried out on approximately 140 peripheral blood samples, which came from 40 to 45 ophthalmopathy, under 80 hyperthyroidism and roughly 17 progressor patients. An independent validation cohort of fewer than 20 hyperthyroidism patients and 17 patients who later progressed to ophthalmopathy tested prospective prediction of ophthalmopathy. Thyroid tissue and blood T-cell repertoires from about six Graves' hyperthyroidism patients were also compared in the study. After sampling, hyperthyroidism patients received methimazole starting at 30 mg daily, and ophthalmopathy patients received high-dose intravenous methylprednisolone. On the study overall, not on this receptor specifically: Most expanded thyroid clonotypes (frequency above 0.001) were also detected in blood, a finding suggesting that blood repertoires may reflect thyroid immune responses. Sample size was not statistically predetermined, and blinding of investigators to group allocation was not performed. In validation, progression to ophthalmopathy was predicted by the model with 70.59% sensitivity and about 72% specificity, a median of about 6 months before onset. In cross-validation, a model built on a 13 V-J signature told ophthalmopathy apart from stable hyperthyroidism with just under 90% sensitivity and 81% to 82% specificity, and in testing the same model reached 80%/75%.

With respect to this clonotype: Its antigen target is currently unknown. Base quality data are lacking; no much larger clone is found one base away.

The study excluded patients with uncontrolled infections, other autoimmune diseases, pregnancy or lactation. Diagnoses were based on clinical symptoms, serum thyroxine and TRAb, thyroid ultrasound and orbital computed tomography. Trizol reagent was used to extract total RNA, and RNA quality was then checked on an Agilent 2100 Bioanalyzer. TCR beta CDR3 regions were amplified from RNA transcripts. For the first round of RT-PCR on the TCR CDR3, the HTBI primer set was used together with the Qiagen OneStep RT-PCR kit. The libraries were constructed in a second round of multiplex PCR and then size-selected and purified. The libraries were sequenced on an Illumina HiSeq2000 using paired-end 100 bp reads. Regarding the original processing steps: SOAPnuke was used to process the raw data, removing reads that contained adapters or uncalled bases, had a mean Phred below 15, or lacked an exact match to the constant primer or identifier. High-quality paired reads were merged with COPE v1.2.5, and unique nucleotide sequences were defined as clonotypes. MiTCR v1.1 was used to align the clonotypes against IMGT TRBV, TRBD and TRBJ reference segments. The analysis was restricted to V-J combinations with a frequency above 0.0001, which together covered about 99% of the repertoires. The TCS score was defined as the ratio of F50 (clonal expansion) to E x V (chaos), calculated using BLOSUM62-based TCRdist between CDR3 peptides within each V-J. Welch's t-statistics and random forest reduced approximately 520 V-J features to about 12, which were used in a naive Bayes classifier (R e1071). The similarity between thyroid and blood repertoires was quantified using the Morisita-Horn index. The public reads were run again by TCRdb, first through fastp at Q25 and then through MiXCR, and only productive beta chains were kept. Each entry is one CDR3 protein sequence, shown with its most common DNA and genes. Here the V and J calls rest on TCRdb's processing, not on the authors' analysis. Recorded for this sample are a few hundred thousand distinct CDR3 sequences; over 45% of them occurred a single time. The leading ten clones occupy about 45% of the sample.

The sequenced sample consisted of peripheral blood or thyroid tissue (not recorded which). This clonotype was obtained from an adult woman with Graves' disease, either hyperthyroidism or ophthalmopathy (not recorded which).

The DNA sequence follows: TGTGCTAGAGATCGAATGGGCCAAAAGTACGGCTACACCTTC. Its protein is CARDRMGQKYGYTF. Rearrangement joined TRBV25-1 to TRBJ1-2; no D gene can be assigned with confidence. Looking up the germline V gene yields CDR1 MGHDK and CDR2 SYGVNS. The CDR3 covers 14 residues, taking in both the cysteine and the phenylalanine. CDR3 DNA is the only sequence kept; it has 42 bases, read in frame from the first base.